Below, 32 T cell receptor beta chains from the same sample are listed, as sequenced in a study of beta chain features in type 1 diabetes. General study findings and limits: Patients with Type 1 diabetes showed moderately but significantly shorter TCRB CDR3s in all four CD4+ subsets.

No antigen has been identified for these receptors. Expressed TCRB transcripts were sequenced because the isolated RNA had all been reverse transcribed beforehand. Libraries were prepared by immunoSEQ multiplex PCR; TCRdb keeps only in-frame clonotypes and omits some of them. Found here are about 360,000 clones, approximately 12% of them singletons; the top ten hold 0.0095% to 0.013%. Sequencing was performed on naive CD4+ T cells from blood. These receptors were collected from a woman younger than 35 with type 1 diabetes.

DNA of the CDR3: TGTGCCGGGAAAGCCGGGGAAGCTTTCTTT. Translating gives CAGKAGEAFF. The chain joins TRBV30 to TRBJ1-1, with D hard to call. Trimming pared 8 bases from V and 8 bases from J, leaving 12 bases between. The CDR3 covers 10 residues. Germline V lookup: CDR1 GTSNPN, CDR2 SVGIG (reference sequence).

This clone was counted only a few times. The chain carries TRBV28 and TRBJ2-4; D remains unclear. The V and J ends lost 2 bases and 1 base respectively, with 15 bases between them. CDR1 MDHEN and CDR2 SYDVKM come from the germline V gene. There are 17 residues in the CDR3. CDR3 nucleotides: TGTGCCAGCAGTTTAAAGGCAGGTTTGGTGGCCAAAAACATTCAGTACTTC. Its protein is CASSLKAGLVAKNIQYF.

As to this clone: The junction differs from germline at one of its ends, possibly a read error. Other DNA sequences within the sample encode an identical CDR3. The V gene is TRBV5-1, the J gene TRBJ1-1; D gene unclear. CDR1 is SGHRS, CDR2 YFSETQ, per germline. This CDR3 has 11 amino acids. This CDR3 reads CASSLDTEAFF. DNA of the CDR3: TGCGCCAGCAGCTTGGACACCGAAGCTTTCTTT.

The chain employs TRBV30 and TRBJ2-3; 7 nucleotides agree with TRBD2. The CDR3 loop spans 15 amino acids. Germline V lookup: CDR1 GTSNPN, CDR2 SVGIG (reference sequence). Trimming took 0 bases from V and 5 from J; bases not matched to a gene: 8. CDR3 region: CAWSVPLPGGDTQYF. The CDR3 coding sequence is TGTGCCTGGAGTGTGCCTCTCCCGGGGGGAGATACGCAGTATTTT.

This clone was observed a handful of times. The chain uses TRBV6-5 and TRBJ1-2; the D is unclear. The CDR3 runs 12 residues. Germline values: CDR1 MNHEY, CDR2 SVGAGI. Trimming stripped 5 bases from V and 4 bases from J, with 8 bases between. This chain's CDR3 is CASSDTPYGYTF. CDR3 DNA sequence: TGTGCCAGCAGTGACACCCCCTATGGCTACACCTTC.

This rearrangement joins TRBV5-4 to TRBJ2-6; no firm D call. From germline, CDR1 is SGHNT and CDR2 YYREEE (reference sequence). The CDR3 is 16 amino acids. V was cut by 0 bases and J by 6 bases, with 13 bases left in between. Written as DNA, the CDR3 is TGTGCCAGCAGCTTGGGAGGTCCTTCCAAGGCCAACGTCCTGACTTTC. As protein: CASSLGGPSKANVLTF. Complete variable domain (other parts from reference TRBV5-4 and TRBJ2-6): ETGVTQSPTHLIKTRGQQVTLRCSSQSGHNTVSWYQQALGQGPQFIFQYYREEENGRGNFPPRFSGLQFPNYSSELNVNALELDDSALYLCASSLGGPSKANVLTFGAGSRLTVL.

The rearrangement joins TRBV30 to TRBJ2-3, with 11 bases that match TRBD2. With 2 bases clipped from V and 6 bases from J, the junction kept 4 bases outside the gene matches. The CDR3 spans 14 residues. Germline-derived CDR1 and CDR2 are GTSNPN and SVGIG (reference sequence). CDR3 sequence: CAWSSGTSGDTQYF. The CDR3, as DNA: TGTGCCTGGAGTTCCGGGACTAGCGGCGATACGCAGTATTTT.

The CDR3 loop is CASSMEASYEQYF. The CDR3, as DNA: TGTGCCAGTAGTATGGAGGCTTCCTACGAGCAGTACTTC. The J gene is TRBJ2-7, the V gene TRBV19; tentatively, D is TRBD2 (5 bases). Germline assignment: CDR1 LNHDA and CDR2 SQIVND (reference sequence). V was shortened by 3 bases and J by 1 base, with 7 bases between the two germline ends. This CDR3 contains 13 residues.

As concerns this clone: Distinct nucleotide sequences in the sample also encode this CDR3. The genes are TRBV9 and TRBJ1-1; maybe TRBD1 (5 bases). Trimming removed 0 bases at V and 4 bases at J, with 7 bases between. The CDR3 extends over 13 amino acids. In germline, CDR1 is SGDLS, CDR2 YYNGEE. CDR3 nucleotides: TGTGCCAGCAGCGTAGGAAGGGGCACTGAAGCTTTCTTT. Translation gives CASSVGRGTEAFF. Together with reference TRBV9 and TRBJ1-1, the CDR3 gives the full variable domain: DSGVTQTPKHLITATGQRVTLRCSPRSGDLSVYWYQQSLDQGLQFLIQYYNGEERAKGNILERFSAQQFPDLHSELNLSSLELGDSALYFCASSVGRGTEAFFGQGTRLTVV.

The chain is built from TRBV6-5 and TRBJ2-3; TRBD2 matches at 11 bases. The CDR3 has 15 residues. Germline lookup yields CDR1 MNHEY and CDR2 SVGAGI. J gave up 4 bases and V 0 bases, and 0 bases lay outside the gene matches. This CDR3 is CASSYSGLAADTQYF. In DNA, the CDR3 is TGTGCCAGCAGTTACTCGGGACTAGCGGCAGATACGCAGTATTTT.

The gene calls are TRBV6-5 and TRBJ2-7; 7 bases are shared with TRBD1. Germline V CDR1 and CDR2: MNHEY, SVGAGI. CDR3 size: 16 residues. V was clipped by 0 bases and J by 4 bases; unmatched bases: 9. The DNA of the CDR3 is TGTGCCAGCAGTTACTCGAAGGCAGGGGGTTTGTACGAGCAGTACTTC. Its translation is CASSYSKAGGLYEQYF.

This clone appeared a few times. This chain connects TRBV4-1 to TRBJ2-4, with D maybe TRBD2 (6 bases). The ends were cut back, 4 bases at V and 0 bases at J, with 16 bases in the middle. The CDR3 spans 17 residues. From germline, CDR1 is MGHRA and CDR2 YSYEKL. The CDR3 is CASSPRRGDLAKNIQYF. Written as DNA, the CDR3 is TGCGCCAGCAGCCCGAGGCGGGGCGACCTAGCCAAAAACATTCAGTACTTC.

J is TRBJ2-7 and V is TRBV29-1; TRBD1 matches 11 bases. The CDR3 is 11 residues long. The V segment lost 6 bases and the J segment 12 bases; nucleotides outside the gene matches: 7. Germline loops: CDR1 SQVTM, CDR2 ANQGSEA. DNA for the CDR3: TGCAGCGTCGCCGGGACAGGGGGTTTGTACTTC. Translated, it gives CSVAGTGGLYF.

This clone was recorded a few times. The same CDR3 also results from other DNA sequences found in this sample. The V gene is TRBV6-5, the J gene TRBJ2-3; 9 positions match TRBD2. The CDR3 contains 14 residues. Germline trimming cut 2 bases from V and 3 bases from J; bases unmatched to any gene: 0. Germline V gives CDR1 MNHEY, CDR2 SVGAGI. CDR3 sequence: CASSYSGGTDTQYF. Here the CDR3 DNA reads TGTGCCAGCAGTTACAGCGGGGGGACAGATACGCAGTATTTT.

The genes are TRBV6-5 and TRBJ2-7; TRBD2 matches at 11 bases. In germline, CDR1 is MNHEY, CDR2 SVGAGI. Germline trimming cut 2 bases from V and 4 bases from J; bases unmatched to any gene: 7. CDR3 length equals 16 residues. This CDR3 reads CASSYPATSGVYEQYF. The CDR3 DNA reads TGTGCCAGCAGTTACCCGGCGACTAGCGGGGTATACGAGCAGTACTTC.

The chain carries TRBV7-9 and TRBJ2-3; 7 bases agree with TRBD2. CDR1 SEHNR and CDR2 FQNEAQ come from the germline V gene (reference sequence). V trimming: 7 bases; J trimming: 5 bases; junction bases outside the gene matches: 9. The CDR3 covers 14 residues. CDR3 nucleotides: TGTGCCAGCACCCAAGGGGACTACCGAGATACGCAGTATTTT. As protein: CASTQGDYRDTQYF.

This clone was found once. The chain carries TRBV5-4 and TRBJ2-7, with TRBD1 matching over 11 bases. Germline CDR1 is SGHNT and CDR2 is YYREEE (reference sequence). The CDR3 spans 16 residues. With 3 bases clipped from V and 3 bases from J, the junction kept 8 bases outside the gene matches. For the CDR3, the DNA is TGTGCCAGCAGCTCGTGGGGGGACAGGGGGAACTACGAGCAGTACTTC. Encoded protein: CASSSWGDRGNYEQYF.

This clone has only a few counts. This chain connects TRBV27 to TRBJ1-4; D gene ambiguous. The CDR3 contains 11 residues. V lost 6 bases, J lost 10 bases, and 9 bases lay in between. Per germline, CDR1 MNHEY and CDR2 SMNVEV (reference sequence). CDR3 coding DNA: TGTGCCAGCAGAAGCTCTGGAAAACTGTTTTTT. Translating it yields CASRSSGKLFF.

Only a few counts were recorded for this clone. Additional DNA sequences in this sample encode the identical CDR3. J is TRBJ2-6 and V is TRBV7-2; a possible D gene is TRBD2 (6 bases). This CDR3 comprises 15 residues. V was shortened by 4 bases and J by 1 base, with 8 bases between the two germline ends. Germline loops: CDR1 SGHTA, CDR2 FQGNSA. In nucleotides, the CDR3 is TGTGCCAGCAGCTCCGGGGGTTCTGGGGCCAACGTCCTGACTTTC. It yields the protein CASSSGGSGANVLTF.

In its sample, this clone was seen a few times. Written as DNA, the CDR3 is TGTGCCAGCAGTCTTAGGACTAGCGGCACAGATACGCAGTATTTT. It yields the protein CASSLRTSGTDTQYF. The gene calls are TRBV7-9 and TRBJ2-3, with 9 nucleotides matching TRBD2. The V gene's germline CDR1 is SEHNR and CDR2 FQNEAQ (reference sequence). J was trimmed by 1 base and V by 6 bases; bases with no gene match: 5. CDR3 size: 15 residues. The variable domain in full, completed from reference TRBV7-9 and TRBJ2-3, reads DTGVSQNPRHKITKRGQNVTFRCDPISEHNRLYWYRQTLGQGPEFLTYFQNEAQLEKSRLLSDRFSAERPKGSFSTLEIQRTEQGDSAMYLCASSLRTSGTDTQYFGPGTRLTVL.

Only a few counts were recorded for this clone. The chain joins TRBV30 to TRBJ2-3; 7 nucleotides match TRBD2. CDR1 is GTSNPN and CDR2 is SVGIG in the germline V gene (reference sequence). V lost 1 base, J lost 6 bases, and 10 bases stayed unmatched. The CDR3 has 15 residues. This chain's CDR3 is CAWSALAAAMDTQYF. CDR3 in DNA: TGTGCCTGGAGTGCCCTAGCGGCCGCGATGGATACGCAGTATTTT.

V and J are TRBV4-1 and TRBJ1-2; maybe TRBD1 (5 bases). Trimming cost V 4 bases and J 2 bases, with 14 bases left between them. CDR3 length equals 15 residues. Germline V gene sequence: CDR1 MGHRA, CDR2 YSYEKL. The CDR3 DNA sequence: TGCGCCAGCAGCCGAAACATGGGGCCAAACTATGGCTACACCTTC. Translated: CASSRNMGPNYGYTF.

A few counts support this clone. The rearrangement joins TRBV28 to TRBJ2-3; TRBD1 aligns across 7 bases. This CDR3 has 15 amino acids. Germline V gene data show CDR1 as MDHEN and CDR2 as SYDVKM. Unmatched junction bases numbered 9, after V lost 7 bases and J lost 2 bases. The CDR3 nucleotides are TGTGCCAGCAACGGGCCGGGACAGTACACAGATACGCAGTATTTT. It is translated as CASNGPGQYTDTQYF.

This clone was seen a few times. The V and J genes are TRBV7-9 and TRBJ2-3; 7 bases agree with TRBD1. Per the germline V gene, CDR1 is SEHNR and CDR2 is FQNEAQ (reference sequence). V lost 4 bases to trimming and J lost 6 bases; unmatched junction nucleotides: 19. The CDR3 sequence is 18 residues long. This CDR3 reads CASSSRKGQTGFGDTQYF. DNA for the CDR3: TGTGCCAGCAGCTCCAGAAAAGGCCAGACAGGGTTTGGGGATACGCAGTATTTT. Variable domain in full (rest from reference TRBV7-9 and TRBJ2-3): DTGVSQNPRHKITKRGQNVTFRCDPISEHNRLYWYRQTLGQGPEFLTYFQNEAQLEKSRLLSDRFSAERPKGSFSTLEIQRTEQGDSAMYLCASSSRKGQTGFGDTQYFGPGTRLTVL.

This rearrangement joins TRBV30 to TRBJ1-2; no firm D call. Germline loops: CDR1 GTSNPN, CDR2 SVGIG (reference sequence). V lost 1 base and J 4 bases, leaving 7 bases between the germline ends. The length of the CDR3 is 12 residues. The CDR3 DNA reads TGTGCCTGGAGTGCCAGCGGCTATGGCTACACCTTC. This gives the protein CAWSASGYGYTF.

This rearrangement joins TRBV14 to TRBJ1-5, with D uncertain. V lost 1 base to trimming and J lost 0 bases, with 10 bases between them. There are 16 residues in the CDR3. Germline loops: CDR1 SGHDN, CDR2 FVKESK. In DNA, the CDR3 is TGTGCCAGCAGCCAAGGAGGAGGATATAGCAATCAGCCCCAGCATTTT. Amino acid sequence: CASSQGGGYSNQPQHF.

This clone was recorded a few times. This CDR3 reads CSVGRGEQYF. The CDR3 bases are TGCAGCGTTGGCAGGGGCGAGCAGTACTTC. V gene TRBV29-1 combines with J gene TRBJ2-7; maybe TRBD1 (6 bases). The CDR3 consists of 10 residues. V lost 4 bases and J 6 bases, leaving 7 bases between the germline ends. CDR1 is SQVTM and CDR2 is ANQGSEA in the germline V gene.

The chain couples TRBV4-3 to TRBJ2-1; possibly TRBD2 for D (6 bases). V gave up 0 bases and J gave up 9 bases, with 12 bases separating them. The length of the CDR3 is 14 residues. CDR1 is LGHNA and CDR2 is YSLEER in the germline V gene. CDR3: CASSQEKGGREQFF. CDR3 bases: TGCGCCAGCAGCCAAGAGAAGGGAGGCCGTGAGCAGTTCTTC.

This clone turned up a few times. This rearrangement joins TRBV2 to TRBJ2-2, with unresolved D. The V and J ends lost 4 bases and 9 bases respectively, with 6 bases between them. CDR1 and CDR2 from the germline V gene are SNHLY and FYNNEI. This CDR3 comprises 11 residues. For the CDR3, the DNA is TGTGCCAGCAGTGTTTCCTGGGAGCTGTTTTTT. Translation: CASSVSWELFF.

V usage is TRBV7-2 and J usage is TRBJ2-1; no clear D gene. The CDR3 totals 12 residues. CDR1 and CDR2 from the germline V gene are SGHTA and FQGNSA. The V end was cut by 1 base, the J end by 6 bases, with 4 bases between. The CDR3 loop reads CASSLDFNEQFF. CDR3 in DNA: TGTGCCAGCAGCTTAGACTTCAATGAGCAGTTCTTC. Full variable domain (rest looked up from reference TRBV7-2 and TRBJ2-1): GAGVSQSPSNKVTEKGKDVELRCDPISGHTALYWYRQSLGQGLEFLIYFQGNSAPDKSGLPSDRFSAERTGGSVSTLTIQRTQQEDSAVYLCASSLDFNEQFFGPGTRLTVL.

This clone was picked up a small number of times. V gene TRBV5-1 combines with J gene TRBJ2-3; 7 bases fit TRBD1. Germline CDR1 is SGHRS and CDR2 is YFSETQ. After removal of 5 bases from V and 6 bases from J, the junction contained 9 bases not matched to a gene. This CDR3 is 14 amino acids long. CDR3 sequence: CASRRRGQGDTQYF. Here the CDR3 DNA reads TGCGCCAGCAGGAGAAGGGGGCAGGGGGATACGCAGTATTTT.

The table lists this clone with a few counts. This chain links TRBV11-3 with TRBJ1-1; D is perhaps TRBD1 (6 bases). The CDR3 length is 16 residues. In germline, CDR1 is SGHNT, CDR2 YENEEA. V was trimmed by 6 bases and J by 0 bases, leaving 17 bases between them. The CDR3 spells CASRRILGHMNTEAFF. The CDR3 bases are TGTGCCAGCAGGCGAATACTGGGACACATGAACACTGAAGCTTTCTTT.